A single sample is the source of the 9 T cell receptor beta chains below, sequenced in a study of cytomegalovirus exposure and HLA in healthy donors. PCR primers comprised 60 Vbeta and 13 Jbeta primers. Produced via immunoSEQ multiplex PCR; TCRdb's table is partial and in-frame only. Here the sample spans approximately 160,000 clones, 60% to 80% being singletons. Specimen: PBMCs. These receptor sequences come from a male donor in good health and CMV-seronegative.

J is TRBJ2-7 and V is TRBV18; D is possibly TRBD1 (5 bases). The CDR3 is made up of 13 amino acids. Per germline, CDR1 KGHSH and CDR2 LQKENI. Trimming took 4 bases from V and 4 from J, leaving 11 bases between them. The CDR3 nucleotides read TGTGCCAGCTCACGATCGACAGCTTACGAGCAGTACTTC. It codes for CASSRSTAYEQYF. The variable domain in full, completed from reference TRBV18 and TRBJ2-7, reads NAGVMQNPRHLVRRRGQEARLRCSPMKGHSHVYWYRQLPEEGLKFMVYLQKENIIDESGMPKERFSAEFPKEGPSILRIQQVVRGDSAAYFCASSRSTAYEQYFGPGTRLTVT.

The rearrangement links TRBV5-6 to TRBJ2-7; unclear D gene. CDR1 is SGHDT and CDR2 is YYEEEE in the germline V gene. V shed 6 bases and J shed 3 bases, with 10 bases lying between them. The CDR3 runs to 12 residues. In DNA form, the CDR3 reads TGTGCCAGCACCTTACTTGGCTACGAGCAGTACTTC. Translation gives CASTLLGYEQYF.

Remarks on this clone: The sample carries other DNA sequences with the same CDR3. The gene calls are TRBV7-2 and TRBJ2-3; D unclear. V lost 1 base and J 0 bases, leaving 5 bases between the germline ends. CDR3 length: 14 amino acids. From germline, CDR1 is SGHTA and CDR2 FQGNSA. The CDR3 DNA is TGTGCCAGCAGCTTAGGGGCGAGCACAGATACGCAGTATTTT. The encoded protein is CASSLGASTDTQYF.

The genes are TRBV19 and TRBJ2-1, with a possible D match to TRBD1 (5 bases). The CDR3 has 12 residues. Per the germline V gene, CDR1 is LNHDA and CDR2 is SQIVND (reference sequence). V was pared by 3 bases and J by 12 bases, with 12 bases between. The CDR3 nucleotides read TGTGCCAGTAGTATCTTAGGGGCATGGCAGTTCTTC. It encodes CASSILGAWQFF.

The V call is TRBV2, the J call TRBJ2-7; possibly TRBD1 for D (5 bases). With 7 bases removed from V and 6 bases from J, the gap between germline ends came to 19 bases. This CDR3 is built from 14 residues. From germline, CDR1 is SNHLY and CDR2 FYNNEI. For the CDR3, the DNA is TGTGCCAGCACCGATTGGGGTAGGGGCTCCGAGCAGTACTTC. Amino acid sequence: CASTDWGRGSEQYF.

This clone was recorded only once. The V and J genes are TRBV5-3 and TRBJ1-1; D possibly corresponds to TRBD1 (6 bases). TRBV5-3 is reported as an ORF; its role is uncertain. The CDR3 is 14 residues long. With 0 bases removed from V and 2 bases from J, the gap between germline ends came to 8 bases. The CDR3 nucleotides are TGTGCCAGAAGCTTGGGGACAGAAAACACTGAAGCTTTCTTT. Its translation is CARSLGTENTEAFF.

A few counts support this clone. The V gene is TRBV5-8, the J gene TRBJ1-2; 9 bases align to TRBD1. This CDR3 contains 14 residues. After removal of 3 bases from V and 3 bases from J, the junction contained 3 bases not matched to a gene. Germline loops: CDR1 SGHTS, CDR2 YDEGEE. CDR3 coding DNA: TGTGCCAGCAGCTGGGACAGGGTAGACTATGGCTACACCTTC. Translating gives CASSWDRVDYGYTF.

The chain employs TRBV6-5 and TRBJ2-5; 11 bases map to TRBD2. The CDR3 is made up of 15 amino acids. From germline, CDR1 is MNHEY and CDR2 SVGAGI. V shed 0 bases and J 3 bases; nucleotides not matched to a gene: 0. CDR3 sequence reads: CASSYSGLAEETQYF. CDR3 DNA: TGTGCCAGCAGTTACTCGGGACTAGCGGAAGAGACCCAGTACTTC.

The J gene is TRBJ2-3, the V gene TRBV11-3, with D tentatively TRBD1 (6 bases). Germline V gene data show CDR1 as SGHNT and CDR2 as YENEEA. V lost 3 bases and J 2 bases, leaving 9 bases between the germline ends. This CDR3 has 14 residues. The CDR3 sequence is CASSLTGYTDTQYF. Written as DNA, the CDR3 is TGTGCCAGCAGCTTGACAGGATACACAGATACGCAGTATTTT.